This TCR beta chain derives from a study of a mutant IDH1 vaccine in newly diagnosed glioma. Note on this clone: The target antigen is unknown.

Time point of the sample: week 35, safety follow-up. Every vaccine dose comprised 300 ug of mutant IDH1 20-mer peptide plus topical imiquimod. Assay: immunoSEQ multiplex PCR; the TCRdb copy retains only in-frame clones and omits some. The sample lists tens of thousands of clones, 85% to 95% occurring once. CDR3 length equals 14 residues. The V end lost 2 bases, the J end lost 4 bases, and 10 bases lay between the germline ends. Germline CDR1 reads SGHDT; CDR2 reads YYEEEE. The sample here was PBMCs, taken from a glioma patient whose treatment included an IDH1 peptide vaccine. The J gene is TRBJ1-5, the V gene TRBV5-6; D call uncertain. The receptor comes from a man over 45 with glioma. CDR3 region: CASSLNRLNQPQHF. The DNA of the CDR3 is TGTGCCAGCAGCTTAAACAGACTTAATCAGCCCCAGCATTTT.